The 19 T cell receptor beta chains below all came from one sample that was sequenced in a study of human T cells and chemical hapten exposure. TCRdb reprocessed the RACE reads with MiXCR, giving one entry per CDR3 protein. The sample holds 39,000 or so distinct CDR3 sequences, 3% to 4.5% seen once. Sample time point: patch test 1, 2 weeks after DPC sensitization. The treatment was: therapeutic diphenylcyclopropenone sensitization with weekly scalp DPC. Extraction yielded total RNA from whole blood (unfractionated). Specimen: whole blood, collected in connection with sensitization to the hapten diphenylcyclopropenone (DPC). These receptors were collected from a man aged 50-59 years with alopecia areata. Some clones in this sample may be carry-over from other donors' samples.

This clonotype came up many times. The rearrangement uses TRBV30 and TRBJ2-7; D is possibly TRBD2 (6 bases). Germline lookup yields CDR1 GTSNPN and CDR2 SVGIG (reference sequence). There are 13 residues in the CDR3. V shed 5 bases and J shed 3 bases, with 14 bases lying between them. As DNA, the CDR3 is TGTGCCTGGGGACGGGGACTCAACTACGAGCAGTACTTC. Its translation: CAWGRGLNYEQYF.

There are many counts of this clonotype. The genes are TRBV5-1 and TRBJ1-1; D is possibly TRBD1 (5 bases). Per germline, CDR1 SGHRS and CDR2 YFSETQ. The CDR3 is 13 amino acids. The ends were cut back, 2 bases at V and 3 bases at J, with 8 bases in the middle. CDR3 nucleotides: TGCGCCAGCAGCTTACAGGTAGACACTGAAGCTTTCTTT. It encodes CASSLQVDTEAFF.

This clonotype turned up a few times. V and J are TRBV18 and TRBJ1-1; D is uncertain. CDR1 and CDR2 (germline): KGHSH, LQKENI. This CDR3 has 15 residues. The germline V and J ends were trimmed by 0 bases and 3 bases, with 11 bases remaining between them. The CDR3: CASSPPAGRDTEAFF. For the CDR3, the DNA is TGTGCCAGCTCACCACCGGCCGGGAGAGACACTGAAGCTTTCTTT. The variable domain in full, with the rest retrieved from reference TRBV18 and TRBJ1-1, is NAGVMQNPRHLVRRRGQEARLRCSPMKGHSHVYWYRQLPEEGLKFMVYLQKENIIDESGMPKERFSAEFPKEGPSILRIQQVVRGDSAAYFCASSPPAGRDTEAFFGQGTRLTVV.

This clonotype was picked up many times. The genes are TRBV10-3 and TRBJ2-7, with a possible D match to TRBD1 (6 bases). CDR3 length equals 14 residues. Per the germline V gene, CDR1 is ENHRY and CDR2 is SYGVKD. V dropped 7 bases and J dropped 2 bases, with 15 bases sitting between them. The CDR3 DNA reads TGTGCCATCACCTCGGGGACAAAGACCTACGAGCAGTACTTC. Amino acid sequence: CAITSGTKTYEQYF.

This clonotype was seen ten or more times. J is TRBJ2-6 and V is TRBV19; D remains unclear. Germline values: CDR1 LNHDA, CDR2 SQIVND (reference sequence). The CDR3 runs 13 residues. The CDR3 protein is CAVRSYGANVLTF. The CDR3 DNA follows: TGTGCTGTGAGGAGTTATGGGGCCAACGTCCTGACTTTC.

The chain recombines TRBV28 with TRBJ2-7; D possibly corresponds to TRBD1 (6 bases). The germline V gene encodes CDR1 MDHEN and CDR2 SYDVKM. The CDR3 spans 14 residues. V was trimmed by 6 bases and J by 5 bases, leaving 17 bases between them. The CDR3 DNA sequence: TGTGCCAGCAGGGAAGGGACATCCCAGCACGAGCAGTACTTC. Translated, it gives CASREGTSQHEQYF.

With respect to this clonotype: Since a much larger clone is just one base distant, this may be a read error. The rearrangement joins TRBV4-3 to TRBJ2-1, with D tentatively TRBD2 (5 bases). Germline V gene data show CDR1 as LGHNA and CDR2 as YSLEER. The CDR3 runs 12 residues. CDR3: CAISQDGGEQFF. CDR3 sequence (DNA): TGCGCCATCAGCCAAGACGGAGGTGAGCAGTTCTTC.

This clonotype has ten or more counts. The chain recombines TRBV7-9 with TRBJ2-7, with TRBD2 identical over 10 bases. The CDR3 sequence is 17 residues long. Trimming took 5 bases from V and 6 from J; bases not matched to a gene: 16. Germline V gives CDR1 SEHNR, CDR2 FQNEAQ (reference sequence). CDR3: CASSLSPPGLAFVEQYF. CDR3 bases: TGTGCCAGCAGCCTCTCCCCTCCGGGACTAGCGTTTGTCGAGCAGTACTTC.

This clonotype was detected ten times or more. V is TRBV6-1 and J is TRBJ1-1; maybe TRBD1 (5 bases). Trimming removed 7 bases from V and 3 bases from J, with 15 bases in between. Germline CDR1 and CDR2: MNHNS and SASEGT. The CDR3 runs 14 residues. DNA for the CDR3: TGTGCCAGCAAAACAGAACGGGGGGACACTGAAGCTTTCTTT. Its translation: CASKTERGDTEAFF.

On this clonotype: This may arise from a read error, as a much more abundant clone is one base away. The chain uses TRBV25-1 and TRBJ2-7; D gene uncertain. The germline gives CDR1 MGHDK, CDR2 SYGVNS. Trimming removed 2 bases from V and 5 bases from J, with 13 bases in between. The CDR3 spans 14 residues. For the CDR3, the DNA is TGTGCCAGCAGTGAACCGGGTTTTGTCCACGAGCAGTACTTC. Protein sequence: CASSEPGFVHEQYF.

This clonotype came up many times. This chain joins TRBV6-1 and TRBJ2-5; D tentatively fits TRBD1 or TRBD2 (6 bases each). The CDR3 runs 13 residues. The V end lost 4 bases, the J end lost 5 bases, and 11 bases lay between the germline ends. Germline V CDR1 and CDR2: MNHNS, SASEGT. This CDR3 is CASSATGRETQYF. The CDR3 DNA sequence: TGTGCCAGCAGTGCCACAGGGAGGGAGACCCAGTACTTC.

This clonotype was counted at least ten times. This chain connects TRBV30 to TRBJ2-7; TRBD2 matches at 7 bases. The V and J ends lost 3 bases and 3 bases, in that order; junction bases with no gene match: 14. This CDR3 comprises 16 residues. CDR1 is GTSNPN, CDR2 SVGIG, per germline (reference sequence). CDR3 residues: CAWSPRWSSGLYEQYF. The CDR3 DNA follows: TGTGCCTGGAGCCCCCGCTGGTCTAGCGGTCTCTACGAGCAGTACTTC.

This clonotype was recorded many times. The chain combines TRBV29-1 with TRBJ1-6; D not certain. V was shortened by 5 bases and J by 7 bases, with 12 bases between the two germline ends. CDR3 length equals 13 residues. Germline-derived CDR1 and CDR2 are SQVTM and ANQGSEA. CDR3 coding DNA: TGCAGCGTTCGTCAGAGTGCCAATTCACCCCTCCACTTT. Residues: CSVRQSANSPLHF.

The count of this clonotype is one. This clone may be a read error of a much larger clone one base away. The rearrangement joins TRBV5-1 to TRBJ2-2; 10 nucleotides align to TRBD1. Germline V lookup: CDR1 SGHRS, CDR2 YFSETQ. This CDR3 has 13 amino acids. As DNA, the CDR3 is TGCGCCGGCAGCTCGACAGGGGGCTGGGAGCTGTTTTTT. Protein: CAGSSTGGWELFF.

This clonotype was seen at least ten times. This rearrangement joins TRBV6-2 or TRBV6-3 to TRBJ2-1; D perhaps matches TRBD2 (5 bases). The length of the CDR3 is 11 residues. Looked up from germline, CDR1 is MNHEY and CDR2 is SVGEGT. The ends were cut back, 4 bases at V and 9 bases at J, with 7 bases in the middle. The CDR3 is CASSLEGEQFF. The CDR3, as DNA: TGTGCCAGCAGTTTAGAGGGTGAGCAGTTCTTC.

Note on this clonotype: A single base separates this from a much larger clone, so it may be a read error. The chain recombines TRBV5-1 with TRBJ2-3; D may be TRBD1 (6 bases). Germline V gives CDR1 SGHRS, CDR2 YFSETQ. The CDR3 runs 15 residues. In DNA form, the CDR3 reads TGCGTCAGCAGCTTGCAGGGGTCCAACACAGATACGCAGTATTTT. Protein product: CVSSLQGSNTDTQYF. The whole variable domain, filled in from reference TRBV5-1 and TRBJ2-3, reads KAGVTQTPRYLIKTRGQQVTLSCSPISGHRSVSWYQQTPGQGLQFLFEYFSETQRNKGNFPGRFSGRQFSNSRSEMNVSTLELGDSALYLCVSSLQGSNTDTQYFGPGTRLTVL.

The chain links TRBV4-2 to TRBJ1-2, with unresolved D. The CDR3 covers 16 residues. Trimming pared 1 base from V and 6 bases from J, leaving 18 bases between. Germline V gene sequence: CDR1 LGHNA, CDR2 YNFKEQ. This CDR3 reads CASSQARAANTNGYTF. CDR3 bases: TGTGCCAGCAGCCAAGCCCGGGCCGCCAATACCAATGGCTACACCTTC.

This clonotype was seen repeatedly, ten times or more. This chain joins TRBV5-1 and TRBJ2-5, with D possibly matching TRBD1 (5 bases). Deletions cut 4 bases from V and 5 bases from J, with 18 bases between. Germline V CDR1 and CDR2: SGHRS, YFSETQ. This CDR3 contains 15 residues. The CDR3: CASSESPLAGETQYF. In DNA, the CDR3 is TGCGCCAGCAGCGAGTCTCCACTTGCAGGGGAGACCCAGTACTTC.

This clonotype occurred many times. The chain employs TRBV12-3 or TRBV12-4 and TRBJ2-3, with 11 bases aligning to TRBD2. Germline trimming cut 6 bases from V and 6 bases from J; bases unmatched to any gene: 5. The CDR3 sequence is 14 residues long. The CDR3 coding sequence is TGTGCCAGCAGAACTAGCGGGAGTGGGGATACGCAGTATTTT. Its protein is CASRTSGSGDTQYF.